This T cell receptor beta chain was observed in a study of cytomegalovirus exposure and HLA in healthy donors. In the study overall: HLA-typed donors were the source of approximately 88 million unique TCRs held in an early data release. Notes on the study in general: The authors considered a cluster of highly shared sequence variants likely to be a sequencing artifact.

A note on this clone: Its antigen is currently unknown.

CDR1 SGHTS and CDR2 YDEGEE come from the germline V gene. This CDR3 comprises 15 residues. J lost 7 bases, V lost 4 bases, and 9 bases had no gene match. Both 60 Vbeta primers and 13 Jbeta primers went into the PCR. Clones were sequenced by immunoSEQ multiplex PCR, and TCRdb holds only the in-frame ones, with some missing. The profile shows 150,000 to 200,000 clones, roughly 77% of them singletons. This chain uses TRBV5-8 with TRBJ2-2, with 8 bases matching TRBD1. The specimen was PBMCs. The sequence derives from a woman in her thirties in good health and CMV-seropositive. For the CDR3, the DNA is TGTGCCAGCAGCCTCGGACAGGGAACGAACGGGGAGCTGTTTTTT. The encoded protein is CASSLGQGTNGELFF. The full variable domain, in which reference TRBV5-8 and TRBJ2-2 provide the parts outside the CDR3, is EAGVTQSPTHLIKTRGQQATLRCSPISGHTSVYWYQQALGLGLQFLLWYDEGEERNRGNFPPRFSGRQFPNYSSELNVNALELEDSALYLCASSLGQGTNGELFFGEGSRLTVL.